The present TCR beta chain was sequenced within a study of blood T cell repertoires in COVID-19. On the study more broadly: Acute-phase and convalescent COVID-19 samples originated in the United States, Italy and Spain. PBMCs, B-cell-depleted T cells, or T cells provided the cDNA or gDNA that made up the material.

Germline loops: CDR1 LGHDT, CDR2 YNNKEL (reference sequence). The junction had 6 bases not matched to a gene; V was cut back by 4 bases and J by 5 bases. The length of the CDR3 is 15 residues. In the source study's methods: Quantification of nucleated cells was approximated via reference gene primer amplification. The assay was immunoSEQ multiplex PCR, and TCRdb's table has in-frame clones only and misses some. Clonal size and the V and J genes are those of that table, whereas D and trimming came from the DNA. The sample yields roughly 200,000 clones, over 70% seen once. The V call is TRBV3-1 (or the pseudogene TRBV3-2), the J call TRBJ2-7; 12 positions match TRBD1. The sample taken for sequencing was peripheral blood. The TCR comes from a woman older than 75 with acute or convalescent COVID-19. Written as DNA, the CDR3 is TGTGCCAGCAGCCGGGGACAGGGGGCGTCTGACGAGCAGTACTTC. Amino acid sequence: CASSRGQGASDEQYF.